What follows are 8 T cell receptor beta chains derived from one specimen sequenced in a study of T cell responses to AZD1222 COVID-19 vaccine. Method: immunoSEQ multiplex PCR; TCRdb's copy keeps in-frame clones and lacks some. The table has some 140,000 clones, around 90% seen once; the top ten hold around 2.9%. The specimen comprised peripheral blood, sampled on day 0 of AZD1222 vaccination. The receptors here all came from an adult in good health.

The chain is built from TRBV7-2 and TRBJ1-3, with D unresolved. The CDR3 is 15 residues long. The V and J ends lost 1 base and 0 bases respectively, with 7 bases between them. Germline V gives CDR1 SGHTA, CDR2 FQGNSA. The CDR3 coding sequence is TGTGCCAGCAGCTTAGAAGTGGCCTCTGGAAACACCATATATTTT. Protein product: CASSLEVASGNTIYF.

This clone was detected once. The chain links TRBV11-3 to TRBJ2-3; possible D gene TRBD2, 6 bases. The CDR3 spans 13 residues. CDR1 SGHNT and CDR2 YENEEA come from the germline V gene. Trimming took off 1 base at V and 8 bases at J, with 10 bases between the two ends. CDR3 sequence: CASSLGPAGTQYF. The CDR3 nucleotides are TGTGCCAGCAGCTTAGGTCCAGCGGGTACGCAGTATTTT.

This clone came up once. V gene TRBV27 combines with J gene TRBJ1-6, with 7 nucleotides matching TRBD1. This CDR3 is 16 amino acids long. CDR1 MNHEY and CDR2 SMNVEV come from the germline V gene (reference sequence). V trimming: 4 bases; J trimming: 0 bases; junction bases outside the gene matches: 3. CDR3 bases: TGTGCCAGCAGTTCGGGACAGAGCTCCTATAATTCACCCCTCCACTTT. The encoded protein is CASSSGQSSYNSPLHF.

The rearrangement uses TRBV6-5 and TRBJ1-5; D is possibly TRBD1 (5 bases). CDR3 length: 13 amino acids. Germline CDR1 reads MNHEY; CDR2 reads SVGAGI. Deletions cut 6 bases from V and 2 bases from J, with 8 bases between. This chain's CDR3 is CASSGRGNQPQHF. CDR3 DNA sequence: TGTGCCAGCAGCGGCAGGGGCAATCAGCCCCAGCATTTT.

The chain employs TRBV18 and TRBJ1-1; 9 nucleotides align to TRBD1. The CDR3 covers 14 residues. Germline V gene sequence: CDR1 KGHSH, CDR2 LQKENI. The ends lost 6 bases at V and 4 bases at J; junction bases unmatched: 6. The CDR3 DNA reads TGTGCCAGCTCCCTTGGACAGGGGACCACTGAAGCTTTCTTT. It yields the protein CASSLGQGTTEAFF. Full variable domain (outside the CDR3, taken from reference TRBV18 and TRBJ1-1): NAGVMQNPRHLVRRRGQEARLRCSPMKGHSHVYWYRQLPEEGLKFMVYLQKENIIDESGMPKERFSAEFPKEGPSILRIQQVVRGDSAAYFCASSLGQGTTEAFFGQGTRLTVV.

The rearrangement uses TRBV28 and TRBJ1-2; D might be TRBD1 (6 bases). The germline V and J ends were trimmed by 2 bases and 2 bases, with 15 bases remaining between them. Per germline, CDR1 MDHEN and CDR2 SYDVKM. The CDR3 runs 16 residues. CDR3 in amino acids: CASSLGSAGDNYGYTF. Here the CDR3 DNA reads TGTGCCAGCAGTTTAGGTTCGGCAGGGGACAACTATGGCTACACCTTC.

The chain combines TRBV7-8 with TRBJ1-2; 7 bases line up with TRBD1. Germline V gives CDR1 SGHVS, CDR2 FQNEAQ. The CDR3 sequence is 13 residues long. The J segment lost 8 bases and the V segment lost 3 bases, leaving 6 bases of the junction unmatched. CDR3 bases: TGTGCCAGCAGCTTTAGACAGGGATCCGGCTACACCTTC. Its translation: CASSFRQGSGYTF.

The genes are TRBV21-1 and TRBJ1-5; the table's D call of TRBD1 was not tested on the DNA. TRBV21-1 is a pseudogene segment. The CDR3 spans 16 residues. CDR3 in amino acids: CAGVRDRENNNQPQHF. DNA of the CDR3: TGTGCCGGGGTGCGGGACAGGGAAAATAACAATCAGCCCCAGCATTTT.